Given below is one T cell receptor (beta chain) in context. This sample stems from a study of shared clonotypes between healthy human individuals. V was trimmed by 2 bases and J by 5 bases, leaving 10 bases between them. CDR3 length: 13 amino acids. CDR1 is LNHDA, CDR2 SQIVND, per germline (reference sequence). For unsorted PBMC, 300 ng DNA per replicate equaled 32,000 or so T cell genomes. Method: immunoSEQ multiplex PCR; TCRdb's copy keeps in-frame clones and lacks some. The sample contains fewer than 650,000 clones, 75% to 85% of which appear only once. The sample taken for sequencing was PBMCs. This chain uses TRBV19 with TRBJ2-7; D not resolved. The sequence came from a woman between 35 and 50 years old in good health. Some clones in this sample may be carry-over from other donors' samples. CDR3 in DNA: TGTGCCAGTAGTATATCAACACGGGACGAGCAGTACTTC. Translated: CASSISTRDEQYF.